This T cell receptor (beta chain) emerged from a study of OX40 agonist ivuxolimab in advanced cancers. Study-level information: Patients were treated with ivuxolimab, an agonistic anti-OX40 (CD134) antibody. Intravenous ivuxolimab was administered to patients every 2 weeks at 0.01 to 10 mg/kg. Study observations and caveats: At 0.1 to 3.0 mg/kg, CD4+ and CD8+ blood T cells expanded clonally by week 6.

By share, this clone ranks as medium-sized. Antigen specificity is unknown. The CDR3 is 20 amino acids. J gave up 9 bases and V 0 bases, and 15 bases lay outside the gene matches. Germline CDR1 SNHLY, CDR2 FYNNEI. The repertoire was sequenced with immunoSEQ multiplex PCR; TCRdb's copy has only in-frame clones and lacks some. Altogether about 26,000 clones are present, about 70% being singletons, with the ten largest covering roughly 13%. The chain is built from TRBV2 and TRBJ1-6; 12 positions match TRBD1. The receptor comes from an adult with an advanced solid tumor such as melanoma, head and neck, liver or kidney cancer. The sample consisted of CD4+ or CD8+ T cells sorted from blood, taken in a trial of the OX40 agonist ivuxolimab. CDR3 sequence (DNA): TGTGCCAGCAGTGAAGCAGTTTTGTTTGTCCGGGACAGGGGGCTTTCACCCCTCCACTTT. Its translation: CASSEAVLFVRDRGLSPLHF.